This record covers a single T cell receptor beta chain. Its specificity is not known. These data originate in a study of T cell repertoires in cytomegalovirus infection. Study at large: It was the public TCR beta signatures that indicated both CMV infection and matching HLA type.

There are 14 residues in the CDR3. V lost 5 bases, J lost 0 bases, and 8 bases lay in between. Study-level findings and limits: The cumulative frequency of public TCR beta families distinguished individuals who carried CMV together with the relevant HLA. HLA-C-restricted CMV-specific TCR beta clonotypes were dominant in the ex vivo response.

Using its own MiXCR run on the reads, TCRdb lists one record per CDR3 protein. Among under 350,000 distinct CDR3 sequences, approximately 9.5% were seen once, and the ten largest hold approximately 4.7%. The sequence came from a human donor in good health (CMV status not recorded). Some clones in this sample may be carry-over from other donors' samples. The chain employs TRBV12-3 or TRBV12-4 and TRBJ2-1, with no clear D. The source material was PBMCs. The CDR3, as DNA: TGTGCCAGCAGTGCTCTAATCTCCTACAATGAGCAGTTCTTC. Its protein is CASSALISYNEQFF.